This passage covers 25 T cell receptor beta chains from one sample sequenced in a study of vaccination effects on CD4 cells after COVID-19. Their antigens remain unidentified. Repertoires were generated with immunoSEQ multiplex PCR, while TCRdb's copy carries only in-frame clones and drops some. The sample holds approximately 30,000 clones; under 75% are singletons and the top ten take 10% to 13%. Antigen-specific CD4+ T cells expanded by the ViraFEST assay with viral peptide pools were then sequenced. It was after around 10 days of culture that CD4+ T cells were isolated. Vaccinated recipients, who were negative for nucleocapsid antibodies, had no history of SARS-CoV-2 infection. The source was CD4+ T cells from PBMCs cultured with SARS-CoV-2 spike peptides, collected before COVID-19 vaccination. The receptors here all came from a human donor who received a COVID-19 vaccine.

The rearrangement uses TRBV5-4 and TRBJ2-1; unclear D gene. The V gene's germline CDR1 is SGHNT and CDR2 YYREEE (reference sequence). V was cut by 2 bases and J by 7 bases, with 10 bases left in between. The CDR3 is made up of 13 amino acids. The CDR3 bases are TGTGCCAGCAGCTTTCATACACCAAATGAGCAGTTCTTC. Translated: CASSFHTPNEQFF.

The gene calls are TRBV7-8 and TRBJ2-5, with 9 positions matching TRBD2. The germline CDR1 and CDR2 sequences are SGHVS and FQNEAQ. V shed 7 bases, J shed 4 bases, and the junction held 10 bases outside the gene matches. This CDR3 has 15 residues. Written as DNA, the CDR3 is TGTGCCAGCACCATGGGGGCGGGGGGGCGAGAGACCCAGTACTTC. Its protein product is CASTMGAGGRETQYF.

The V call is TRBV29-1, the J call TRBJ2-7; no firm D call. This CDR3 is 12 amino acids long. V was clipped by 1 base and J by 0 bases, with 4 bases between them. Germline V gene lookup returns CDR1 SQVTM and CDR2 ANQGSEA. Here the CDR3 DNA reads TGCAGCGTTGAAGTCACCTCCTACGAGCAGTACTTC. Translation gives CSVEVTSYEQYF.

This chain uses TRBV12-3 or TRBV12-4 with TRBJ1-2; D is uncertain. CDR3 length equals 13 residues. Trimming left V 6 bases short and J 2 bases short, with 10 bases between. The CDR3 DNA follows: TGTGCCAGCAGCCTTGTTTCGAACTATGGCTACACCTTC. Protein product: CASSLVSNYGYTF.

V gene TRBV18 combines with J gene TRBJ2-1, with 12 bases matching TRBD2. Per germline, CDR1 KGHSH and CDR2 LQKENI. CDR3 length: 15 amino acids. V lost 10 bases and J lost 3; bases outside the gene matches: 7. Written as DNA, the CDR3 is TGTGCCACCTACGGACTAGCGGGGATCTACAATGAGCAGTTCTTC. Translating gives CATYGLAGIYNEQFF.

This rearrangement joins TRBV7-2 to TRBJ1-6; 9 bases map to TRBD1. Germline assignment: CDR1 SGHTA and CDR2 FQGNSA. The CDR3 is 16 residues long. The ends lost 0 bases at V and 8 bases at J; junction bases unmatched: 5. This CDR3 reads CASSLAPTGGYSPLHF. The CDR3 nucleotides read TGTGCCAGCAGCTTAGCCCCGACAGGGGGTTATTCACCCCTCCACTTT.

The V and J genes are TRBV4-2 and TRBJ2-5; D is possibly TRBD2 (6 bases). From germline, CDR1 is LGHNA and CDR2 YNFKEQ. The V gene lost 0 bases and the J gene lost 0 bases, with 14 bases spanning the gap. This CDR3 region has 17 residues. As DNA, the CDR3 is TGTGCCAGCAGCCAAGATTTGGGACGGGGGTACCAAGAGACCCAGTACTTC. Translating gives CASSQDLGRGYQETQYF.

This clone was counted once. This chain uses TRBV12-3 or TRBV12-4 with TRBJ2-7; D is perhaps TRBD1 or TRBD2 (5 bases each). Between the trimmed V and J ends, which lost 6 bases and 7 bases, there was a span of 16 bases. This CDR3 spans 13 amino acids. The CDR3 is CASSSLGVGEQYF. The CDR3 DNA sequence: TGTGCCAGCAGCTCCCTGGGGGTTGGGGAGCAGTACTTC.

The chain couples TRBV6-6 to TRBJ1-3; TRBD1 agrees at 11 bases. J lost 4 bases, V lost 2 bases, and 4 bases had no gene match. Germline CDR1 reads MNHNY; CDR2 reads SVGAGI (reference sequence). CDR3 length: 16 residues. CDR3 coding DNA: TGTGCCAGCAGTTACGGACAGGGGGCGTGGGGAAACACCATATATTTT. Residues: CASSYGQGAWGNTIYF.

The V and J genes are TRBV10-2 and TRBJ1-4; D perhaps matches TRBD1 (6 bases). Germline values: CDR1 WSHSY, CDR2 SAAADI. Between the trimmed V and J ends, which lost 4 bases and 1 base, there was a span of 10 bases. The CDR3 length is 15 residues. The CDR3 spells CASSVHRVTNEKLFF. The CDR3 DNA is TGCGCCAGCAGTGTCCACAGGGTAACTAATGAAAAACTGTTTTTT.

The chain recombines TRBV5-6 with TRBJ1-2, with D possibly being TRBD1 (6 bases). Germline CDR1 SGHDT, CDR2 YYEEEE. V lost 4 bases and J lost 5, with 12 bases in between. The CDR3 has 13 amino acids. For the CDR3, the DNA is TGTGCCAGCAGCATTGGACAGTTTTATGGCTACACCTTC. This gives the protein CASSIGQFYGYTF.

This chain links TRBV6-2 or TRBV6-3 with TRBJ2-7; maybe TRBD1 (5 bases). This CDR3 is built from 12 residues. The V gene lost 3 bases and the J gene lost 6 bases, with 9 bases spanning the gap. CDR1 MNHEY and CDR2 SVGEGT come from the germline V gene. CDR3 coding DNA: TGTGCCAGCAGTTATCAGGGTCGCGAGCAGTACTTC. It specifies CASSYQGREQYF.

The J gene is TRBJ2-7, the V gene TRBV6-2 or TRBV6-3; 8 nucleotides match TRBD2. Germline trimming cut 2 bases from V and 0 bases from J; bases unmatched to any gene: 0. This CDR3 is 14 amino acids long. CDR1 is MNHEY and CDR2 is SVGEGT in the germline V gene. The CDR3 region is CASSYGTSSYEQYF. For the CDR3, the DNA is TGTGCCAGCAGTTACGGGACTAGCTCCTACGAGCAGTACTTC.

This clone was picked up a small number of times. This chain joins TRBV7-2 and TRBJ2-7; D remains unclear. The germline V gene encodes CDR1 SGHTA and CDR2 FQGNSA. Between the trimmed V and J ends, which lost 5 bases and 0 bases, there was a span of 8 bases. This CDR3 has 13 amino acids. CDR3 DNA sequence: TGTGCCAGCAGCCAACGTAGCTCCTACGAGCAGTACTTC. Translation gives CASSQRSSYEQYF.

The rearrangement links TRBV7-2 to TRBJ1-2; possible D gene TRBD1, 5 bases. Trimming pared 2 bases from V and 7 bases from J, leaving 11 bases between. Germline loops: CDR1 SGHTA, CDR2 FQGNSA. The CDR3 loop spans 13 amino acids. CDR3 bases: TGTGCCAGCAGCTTAAGGCAGGGCGGTGGCTACACCTTC. As protein: CASSLRQGGGYTF.

The chain has TRBV11-2 and TRBJ2-1; TRBD1 matches at 7 bases. CDR1 SGHAT and CDR2 FQNNGV come from the germline V gene. Trimming at V came to 5 bases and at J to 0 bases, leaving 7 bases not matched to a gene. This CDR3 contains 16 residues. The CDR3 is CASSPLTGSSYNEQFF. DNA of the CDR3: TGTGCCAGCAGCCCCCTGACAGGGAGCTCCTACAATGAGCAGTTCTTC.

The V call is TRBV20-1, the J call TRBJ1-2, with 8 bases matching TRBD1. The ends lost 3 bases at V and 7 bases at J; junction bases unmatched: 10. CDR1 is DFQATT and CDR2 is SNEGSKA in the germline V gene (reference sequence). The CDR3 is 14 residues long. The CDR3 sequence: CSASGQGAESGYTF. DNA of the CDR3: TGCAGTGCTAGTGGTCAGGGGGCGGAAAGTGGCTACACCTTC.

CDR3: CASSLAGAEGDYGYTF. The CDR3 region has the DNA TGTGCCAGCAGCTTGGCCGGGGCAGAAGGAGACTATGGCTACACCTTC. The V and J genes are TRBV5-5 and TRBJ1-2; weak D call: TRBD1 (5 bases). Germline values: CDR1 SGHKS, CDR2 YYEKEE (reference sequence). This CDR3 is built from 16 residues. Trimming took off 0 bases at V and 3 bases at J, with 15 bases between the two ends.

This chain uses TRBV7-2 with TRBJ2-2, with a possible D match to TRBD2 (5 bases). V lost 7 bases and J 5 bases, leaving 11 bases between the germline ends. The germline V gene encodes CDR1 SGHTA and CDR2 FQGNSA. The CDR3 is 13 residues long. The CDR3 region is CASNLDFTGELFF. As DNA, the CDR3 is TGTGCCAGCAACCTGGACTTTACCGGGGAGCTGTTTTTT.

There are a few counts of this clone. The chain is built from TRBV2 and TRBJ2-1, with D perhaps TRBD2 (5 bases). V gave up 6 bases and J gave up 15 bases, with 18 bases separating them. From germline, CDR1 is SNHLY and CDR2 FYNNEI. The CDR3 is made up of 12 amino acids. In DNA, the CDR3 is TGTGCCAGCAGCGATGACCGGGAAAAACGGTTCTTC. It yields the protein CASSDDREKRFF.

The V gene is TRBV28, the J gene TRBJ1-6; D perhaps matches TRBD1 (5 bases). This CDR3 has 16 residues. CDR1 is MDHEN, CDR2 SYDVKM, per germline. The germline V and J ends were trimmed by 6 bases and 6 bases, with 18 bases remaining between them. In DNA, the CDR3 is TGTGCCAGCAGCGTCCTTTGGGGGATAAGTAATTCACCCCTCCACTTT. Translated, it gives CASSVLWGISNSPLHF.

The chain uses TRBV30 and TRBJ2-7; 7 bases are shared with TRBD2. The germline V gene encodes CDR1 GTSNPN and CDR2 SVGIG (reference sequence). The J segment lost 4 bases and the V segment lost 2 bases, leaving 17 bases of the junction unmatched. The CDR3 is 17 amino acids. CDR3: CAWSRAGGRGSRYEQYF. The CDR3 coding sequence is TGTGCCTGGAGTCGAGCTGGCGGGAGAGGATCTAGGTACGAGCAGTACTTC.

The chain employs TRBV11-2 and TRBJ2-5; no definite D call. Germline V gene sequence: CDR1 SGHAT, CDR2 FQNNGV. Trimming shortened V by 3 bases and J by 4 bases, and 6 bases separated the two germline ends. The CDR3 spans 12 residues. The CDR3 region has the DNA TGTGCCAGCAGCTTTAACGGAGAGACCCAGTACTTC. Translation gives CASSFNGETQYF.

The rearrangement uses TRBV30 and TRBJ1-1; the match to TRBD1 covers 7 bases. The germline gives CDR1 GTSNPN, CDR2 SVGIG (reference sequence). The CDR3 has 18 residues. J lost 1 base, V lost 1 base, and 15 bases had no gene match. The CDR3 DNA follows: TGTGCCTGGAGTGGAGGATTCTTGAACAGGGGTCAGAACACTGAAGCTTTCTTT. Its protein is CAWSGGFLNRGQNTEAFF.

This chain connects TRBV9 to TRBJ2-1; no clear D. V lost 1 base, J lost 0 bases, and 5 bases lay in between. CDR1 is SGDLS, CDR2 YYNGEE, per germline. The CDR3 sequence is 14 residues long. This CDR3 is CASSVLGSYNEQFF. The CDR3 DNA reads as TGTGCCAGCAGCGTATTAGGCTCCTACAATGAGCAGTTCTTC.